These 24 T cell receptor beta chains came from one sample sequenced in a study of pediatric ulcerative colitis. TCRdb's copy holds only in-frame clones and misses some; the assay was immunoSEQ multiplex PCR. In the table there are roughly 30,000 clones, 82% of which are singletons. Sequencing was performed on blood. The receptor set was obtained from a boy between 5 and 17 years old with severe ulcerative colitis.

V gene TRBV7-9 combines with J gene TRBJ1-2; D possibly corresponds to TRBD1 (5 bases). The CDR3 has 15 amino acids. Germline CDR1 is SEHNR and CDR2 is FQNEAQ (reference sequence). Trimming removed 5 bases at V and 0 bases at J, with 13 bases between. The CDR3 DNA reads TGTGCCAGCAGCCAGAACCGACAGCCTAACTATGGCTACACCTTC. Amino acid sequence: CASSQNRQPNYGYTF.

The rearrangement joins TRBV9 to TRBJ1-1; D is undetermined. Germline CDR1 reads SGDLS; CDR2 reads YYNGEE. The CDR3 runs 13 residues. Trimming cost V 0 bases and J 3 bases, with 6 bases left between them. The CDR3 spells CASSVEWDTEAFF. The CDR3 DNA is TGTGCCAGCAGCGTAGAATGGGACACTGAAGCTTTCTTT.

The rearrangement uses TRBV6-6 and TRBJ2-7; D remains ambiguous. V gave up 5 bases and J gave up 13 bases, with 15 bases separating them. Germline assignment: CDR1 MNHNY and CDR2 SVGAGI (reference sequence). The CDR3 totals 11 residues. The chain's CDR3 is CASSEWVALYF. The CDR3 DNA follows: TGTGCCAGCAGTGAATGGGTCGCACTCTACTTC.

The chain employs TRBV2 and TRBJ2-1, with TRBD2 matching 11 bases. Germline V gene sequence: CDR1 SNHLY, CDR2 FYNNEI. This CDR3 contains 15 residues. V lost 1 base and J lost 8; bases outside the gene matches: 4. The CDR3 is CASSEGSGGADEQFF. DNA for the CDR3: TGTGCCAGCAGTGAAGGTAGCGGGGGGGCCGATGAGCAGTTCTTC. Full variable domain (missing parts from reference TRBV2 and TRBJ2-1): EPEVTQTPSHQVTQMGQEVILRCVPISNHLYFYWYRQILGQKVEFLVSFYNNEISEKSEIFDDQFSVERPDGSNFTLKIRSTKLEDSAMYFCASSEGSGGADEQFFGPGTRLTVL.

The rearrangement links TRBV7-9 to TRBJ2-3; D gene ambiguous. This CDR3 comprises 13 residues. Germline V gives CDR1 SEHNR, CDR2 FQNEAQ (reference sequence). V was shortened by 3 bases and J by 2 bases, with 6 bases between the two germline ends. CDR3 loop: CASSLKITDTQYF. The CDR3 DNA follows: TGTGCCAGCAGCTTGAAGATCACAGATACGCAGTATTTT.

The chain couples TRBV4-3 to TRBJ2-3, with 15 bases identical to TRBD2. Losses at the gene ends were 4 bases for V and 6 bases for J; bases not matched to a gene: 5. The CDR3 is 16 amino acids. Germline lookup yields CDR1 LGHNA and CDR2 YSLEER. CDR3 amino acids: CASSLGGLAGGDTQYF. The CDR3 DNA reads TGCGCCAGCAGCCTGGGCGGACTAGCGGGGGGGGATACGCAGTATTTT.

This sequence joins TRBV6-6 and TRBJ2-7, with a weak D call TRBD1 (6 bases). The V gene's germline CDR1 is MNHNY and CDR2 SVGAGI (reference sequence). This CDR3 has 13 amino acids. V was pared by 2 bases and J by 2 bases, with 7 bases between. The CDR3 here is CASSYKGAYEQYF. The DNA of the CDR3 is TGTGCCAGCAGTTACAAGGGGGCCTACGAGCAGTACTTC.

This rearrangement joins TRBV9 to TRBJ2-5, with 8 bases aligning to TRBD2. Germline CDR1 reads SGDLS; CDR2 reads YYNGEE. There are 16 residues in the CDR3. V lost 2 bases, J lost 5 bases, and 11 bases stayed unmatched. CDR3 DNA: TGTGCCAGCAGCGTCAGCCGGGGGGGCCAGTCCGAGACCCAGTACTTC. Translating gives CASSVSRGGQSETQYF.

This chain uses TRBV7-8 with TRBJ2-5; tentatively, D is TRBD1 or TRBD2 (6 bases each). Per the germline V gene, CDR1 is SGHVS and CDR2 is FQNEAQ. The CDR3 totals 14 residues. The ends were cut back, 1 base at V and 5 bases at J, with 11 bases in the middle. The CDR3 region has the DNA TGTGCCAGCAGCTTAGGGGGGCTAGCGGAGACCCAGTACTTC. Translating it yields CASSLGGLAETQYF.

The J gene is TRBJ1-4, the V gene TRBV7-6; possibly TRBD1 for D (5 bases). V lost 2 bases to trimming and J lost 2 bases, with 9 bases between them. This CDR3 has 15 residues. Germline assignment: CDR1 SGHVS and CDR2 FNYEAQ. The CDR3: CASSLNRGTNEKLFF. CDR3 sequence (DNA): TGTGCCAGCAGCTTAAACCGGGGCACTAATGAAAAACTGTTTTTT. The variable domain in full, completed from reference TRBV7-6 and TRBJ1-4, reads GAGVSQSPRYKVTKRGQDVALRCDPISGHVSLYWYRQALGQGPEFLTYFNYEAQQDKSGLPNDRFSAERPEGSISTLTIQRTEQRDSAMYRCASSLNRGTNEKLFFGSGTQLSVL.

The chain couples TRBV9 to TRBJ2-1; the D call may be TRBD1 or TRBD2 (5 bases each). In germline, CDR1 is SGDLS, CDR2 YYNGEE. The CDR3 is 16 amino acids. V was pared by 4 bases and J by 3 bases, with 17 bases between. In nucleotides, the CDR3 is TGTGCCAGCAGCCTCGGCCCCGGGGCCTTCTACAATGAGCAGTTCTTC. This codes for CASSLGPGAFYNEQFF.

V usage is TRBV12-5 and J usage is TRBJ2-5, with D perhaps TRBD2 (5 bases). The CDR3 runs to 15 residues. Trimming removed 3 bases at V and 2 bases at J, with 13 bases between. Looked up from germline, CDR1 is LGHNT and CDR2 is FRNRAP. The CDR3 DNA sequence: TGTGCTAGTGGTTTCGCGGGCATCGTACAAGAGACCCAGTACTTC. As protein: CASGFAGIVQETQYF. Complete variable domain (other parts from reference TRBV12-5 and TRBJ2-5): DARVTQTPRHKVTEMGQEVTMRCQPILGHNTVFWYRQTMMQGLELLAYFRNRAPLDDSGMPKDRFSAEMPDATLATLKIQPSEPRDSAVYFCASGFAGIVQETQYFGPGTRLLVL.

The chain links TRBV14 to TRBJ2-7; D is perhaps TRBD1 (6 bases). Germline V gives CDR1 SGHDN, CDR2 FVKESK. V dropped 0 bases and J dropped 3 bases, with 12 bases sitting between them. This CDR3 has 15 amino acids. The CDR3 DNA reads as TGTGCCAGCAGCCAAGATTGGGCAGGGGTCTACGAGCAGTACTTC. This sequence encodes CASSQDWAGVYEQYF.

The CDR3 loop is CASSRLAGEGGETQYF. The CDR3 DNA reads TGCGCCAGCAGCCGATTAGCGGGGGAAGGAGGGGAGACCCAGTACTTC. The chain uses TRBV4-3 and TRBJ2-5; 9 bases agree with TRBD2. This CDR3 comprises 16 residues. Looked up from germline, CDR1 is LGHNA and CDR2 is YSLEER. J gave up 5 bases and V 4 bases, and 11 bases lay outside the gene matches.

The CDR3 spells CASSLRGTEETQYF. Written as DNA, the CDR3 is TGTGCCAGCAGTTTACGCGGGACTGAAGAGACCCAGTACTTC. The chain recombines TRBV27 with TRBJ2-5; D may be TRBD2 (6 bases). Germline CDR1 reads MNHEY; CDR2 reads SMNVEV (reference sequence). This CDR3 contains 14 residues. V lost 2 bases to trimming and J lost 3 bases, with 10 bases between them.

The table lists this clone with a few counts. The rearrangement links TRBV27 to TRBJ1-1; D is ambiguous. The CDR3 runs 13 residues. Germline CDR1 is MNHEY and CDR2 is SMNVEV (reference sequence). V was clipped by 3 bases and J by 6 bases, with 11 bases between them. CDR3 sequence reads: CASSLIGSAEAFF. The CDR3 region has the DNA TGTGCCAGCAGTTTGATAGGGTCGGCTGAAGCTTTCTTT.

CDR3 DNA: TGTGCCTGGAGTGTAGGCGGATTCTACGAGCAGTACTTC. This sequence encodes CAWSVGGFYEQYF. The genes are TRBV30 and TRBJ2-7; no reliable D call. V was shortened by 0 bases and J by 3 bases, with 9 bases between the two germline ends. CDR1 is GTSNPN and CDR2 is SVGIG in the germline V gene (reference sequence). CDR3 size: 13 residues.

The CDR3 DNA sequence: TGTGCCAGCAGCTTCGGGGGGCCGACCGGGGAGCTGTTTTTT. It encodes CASSFGGPTGELFF. The V and J genes are TRBV5-6 and TRBJ2-2; weak D call: TRBD2 (7 bases). Germline V gene data show CDR1 as SGHDT and CDR2 as YYEEEE. The CDR3 is 14 amino acids. V gave up 2 bases and J gave up 5 bases, with 10 bases separating them.

For the CDR3, the DNA is TGTGCCTGGAGTGCAACAGGGGTTTGGGCCTATAACTATGGCTACACCTTC. Its protein product is CAWSATGVWAYNYGYTF. The chain has TRBV30 and TRBJ1-2; 7 bases align to TRBD1. The CDR3 consists of 17 residues. Germline lookup yields CDR1 GTSNPN and CDR2 SVGIG (reference sequence). V gave up 1 base and J gave up 1 base; unmatched junction bases: 12.

The chain uses TRBV5-1 and TRBJ2-2; weak D call: TRBD1 (5 bases). Germline loops: CDR1 SGHRS, CDR2 YFSETQ. V lost 5 bases and J 0 bases, leaving 11 bases between the germline ends. The CDR3 runs to 15 residues. DNA of the CDR3: TGCGCCAGCAGTTCACAGGATTCGAACACCGGGGAGCTGTTTTTT. Amino acid sequence: CASSSQDSNTGELFF.

The chain is built from TRBV5-8 and TRBJ2-1; D is possibly TRBD2 (6 bases). CDR3 length: 15 residues. Trimming stripped 1 base from V and 2 bases from J, with 10 bases between. Germline assignment: CDR1 SGHTS and CDR2 YDEGEE. The CDR3 DNA reads TGTGCCAGCAGCTTGCGGGGGATGACCTACAATGAGCAGTTCTTC. It codes for CASSLRGMTYNEQFF.

The chain employs TRBV7-9 and TRBJ2-3; the D is unclear. Trimming cost V 2 bases and J 3 bases, with 9 bases left between them. Germline values: CDR1 SEHNR, CDR2 FQNEAQ (reference sequence). CDR3 length: 14 residues. CDR3 coding DNA: TGTGCCAGCAGCTTACCTTCCCTGACAGATACGCAGTATTTT. Protein sequence: CASSLPSLTDTQYF.

This chain links TRBV19 with TRBJ1-1; D is unresolved. Germline V lookup: CDR1 LNHDA, CDR2 SQIVND (reference sequence). The V end was cut by 5 bases, the J end by 1 base, with 5 bases between. The CDR3 consists of 12 residues. The CDR3 loop reads CASSRENTEAFF. The CDR3 DNA sequence: TGTGCCAGTAGTCGGGAGAACACTGAAGCTTTCTTT.

The CDR3 protein is CASTPDRVGTGELFF. CDR3 DNA sequence: TGTGCCAGCACCCCGGACAGGGTCGGCACCGGGGAGCTGTTTTTT. The rearrangement links TRBV7-2 to TRBJ2-2; TRBD1 matches at 8 bases. The CDR3 spans 15 residues. The germline V gene encodes CDR1 SGHTA and CDR2 FQGNSA. V gave up 7 bases and J gave up 4 bases; unmatched junction bases: 8.